This is a list of T cell receptor beta chains from one sample in a study of blood T cell repertoires in COVID-19. Repertoires were generated with immunoSEQ multiplex PCR, while TCRdb's copy carries only in-frame clones and drops some. The table records 120,000 or so clones, 76% of them present only once. The specimen was peripheral blood. Receptors originate from a woman older than 75 with acute or convalescent COVID-19. The CDR3 runs from the conserved cysteine through the conserved F or W. The D gene is left open where the match is weak. Clone size is not always given. Where it is, it says once, few, many or a class for expanded clones.

clone size: NA; J gene: TRBJ2-1; D gene: NA; V gene: TRBV5-8; CDR3 DNA: TGTGCCAGCACCCCTCAGGGTAGAGTCTCCTACAATGAGCAGTTCTTC; CDR3 protein: CASTPQGRVSYNEQFF
clone size: NA; J gene: TRBJ1-1; D gene: NA; V gene: TRBV14; CDR3 DNA: TGTGCCAGCAGCCAGGCCGTGGGGGAGGGGAACACTGAAGCTTTCTTT; CDR3 protein: CASSQAVGEGNTEAFF
clone size: NA; J gene: TRBJ2-7; D gene: NA; V gene: TRBV30; CDR3 DNA: TGTGCCTGGAGTGACGGGACTCCCCTCAGCGAGCAGTACTTC; CDR3 protein: CAWSDGTPLSEQYF
clone size: once; J gene: TRBJ2-1; D gene: TRBD2; V gene: TRBV30; CDR3 DNA: TGTGCCTGGAAACGACGGGGGGAGGGTCTGTTCTTC; CDR3 protein: CAWKRRGEGLFF
clone size: NA; J gene: TRBJ1-4; D gene: NA; V gene: TRBV21-1; CDR3 DNA: TGTGCCAGCAGCAAAAAGCCCCTAGGGGGAGCGAATGAAAAACTGTTTTTT; CDR3 protein: CASSKKPLGGANEKLFF
clone size: few; J gene: TRBJ1-5; D gene: NA; V gene: TRBV28; CDR3 DNA: TGTGCCAGCAGTTTAGTTCAGGGTCAGCCCCAGCATTTT; CDR3 protein: CASSLVQGQPQHF
clone size: NA; J gene: TRBJ2-7; D gene: NA; V gene: TRBV18; CDR3 DNA: TGTGCCAGCTCACCACCGATACGCGGGGAGCAGTACTTC; CDR3 protein: CASSPPIRGEQYF
clone size: NA; J gene: TRBJ2-3; D gene: TRBD2; V gene: TRBV5-5; CDR3 DNA: TGTGCCAGCAGCCCAGGGACTAGGGGCCCAGATACGCAGTATTTT; CDR3 protein: CASSPGTRGPDTQYF
clone size: many; J gene: TRBJ2-1; D gene: TRBD2; V gene: TRBV12-5; CDR3 DNA: TGTGCTAGTGGGACGACTAGCGGGGCCAATGAGCAGTTCTTC; CDR3 protein: CASGTTSGANEQFF
clone size: NA; J gene: TRBJ2-3; D gene: TRBD1; V gene: TRBV3-1/TRBV3-2; CDR3 DNA: TGTGCCAGCAGCCAAGGAGGGGGCAAAGGTACGCAGTATTTT; CDR3 protein: CASSQGGGKGTQYF
clone size: NA; J gene: TRBJ1-6; D gene: NA; V gene: TRBV14; CDR3 DNA: TGTGCCAGCAGCCTTGAACTAGGATATTCACCCCTCCACTTT; CDR3 protein: CASSLELGYSPLHF
clone size: NA; J gene: TRBJ1-1; D gene: TRBD1; V gene: TRBV9; CDR3 DNA: TGTGCCAGCAGCGTCGGACAGGGGTTCACTGAAGCTTTCTTT; CDR3 protein: CASSVGQGFTEAFF
clone size: NA; J gene: TRBJ2-7; D gene: TRBD2; V gene: TRBV9; CDR3 DNA: TGTGCCAGCAGCGTAGAGTCTAGCGGGGGTTCCTACGAGCAGTACTTC; CDR3 protein: CASSVESSGGSYEQYF
clone size: NA; J gene: TRBJ1-4; D gene: NA; V gene: TRBV7-9; CDR3 DNA: TGTGCCAGCAGCTCGGGCACGAGGGGGGGACCTAATGAAAAACTGTTTTTT; CDR3 protein: CASSSGTRGGPNEKLFF
clone size: NA; J gene: TRBJ2-6; D gene: NA; V gene: TRBV27; CDR3 DNA: TGTGCCAGCAGTTTACTGGGGAGCTCTGGGGCCAACGTCCTGACTTTC; CDR3 protein: CASSLLGSSGANVLTF
clone size: once; J gene: TRBJ2-3; D gene: TRBD2; V gene: TRBV7-9; CDR3 DNA: TGTGCCAGCAGCTTAGGGCTACTAGCGGGGGGGAGCACAGATACGCAGTATTTT; CDR3 protein: CASSLGLLAGGSTDTQYF
clone size: few; J gene: TRBJ2-5; D gene: NA; V gene: TRBV11-3; CDR3 DNA: TGTGCCAGCAGCTCCCAGGGACAAGAGACCCAGTACTTC; CDR3 protein: CASSSQGQETQYF
clone size: NA; J gene: TRBJ2-3; D gene: TRBD2; V gene: TRBV5-4; CDR3 DNA: TGTGCCAGCAGCGGGGGTAGCGGGAGTGTCACAGATACGCAGTATTTT; CDR3 protein: CASSGGSGSVTDTQYF
clone size: NA; J gene: TRBJ1-2; D gene: TRBD1; V gene: TRBV30; CDR3 DNA: TGTGCCTGGAGTGAACAGGGGGGACTATATGGCTACACCTTC; CDR3 protein: CAWSEQGGLYGYTF
clone size: NA; J gene: TRBJ2-2; D gene: TRBD2; V gene: TRBV7-2; CDR3 DNA: TGTGCCCGCCGCCGTCACCTCACTCGCGGGGGGGCCGGGGCCGGGGAGCTGTTTTTT; CDR3 protein: CARRRHLTRGGAGAGELFF
clone size: NA; J gene: TRBJ2-1; D gene: TRBD2; V gene: TRBV24-1; CDR3 DNA: TGTGCCACCAGTGATTCTCGCGGGAGATCCCACAATGAGCAGTTCTTC; CDR3 protein: CATSDSRGRSHNEQFF
clone size: NA; J gene: TRBJ1-2; D gene: TRBD1; V gene: TRBV2; CDR3 DNA: TGTGCCAGCAGTGAACAGGGGGCGGACTATGGCTACACCTTC; CDR3 protein: CASSEQGADYGYTF
clone size: once; J gene: TRBJ1-1; D gene: NA; V gene: TRBV11-2; CDR3 DNA: TGTGCCAGCAGCCCGGGACTGGACACTGAAGCTTTCTTT; CDR3 protein: CASSPGLDTEAFF
clone size: NA; J gene: TRBJ1-6; D gene: TRBD1; V gene: TRBV27; CDR3 DNA: TGTGCCAGCAGTTCATACAGGGGTTATAATTCACCCCTCCACTTT; CDR3 protein: CASSSYRGYNSPLHF
clone size: NA; J gene: TRBJ1-3; D gene: NA; V gene: TRBV6-5; CDR3 DNA: TGTGCCAGCATTGTCTCTCTTCCTGGAAACACCATATATTTT; CDR3 protein: CASIVSLPGNTIYF
clone size: NA; J gene: TRBJ1-4; D gene: NA; V gene: TRBV30; CDR3 DNA: TGTGCCTGGAGTGTGAGAACTAATGAAAAACTGTTTTTT; CDR3 protein: CAWSVRTNEKLFF
clone size: NA; J gene: TRBJ2-7; D gene: NA; V gene: TRBV7-9; CDR3 DNA: TGTGCCAGCAGCTCAGGACTGGGAACCTCCTACGAGCAGTACTTC; CDR3 protein: CASSSGLGTSYEQYF
clone size: NA; J gene: TRBJ1-1; D gene: TRBD1; V gene: TRBV6-5; CDR3 DNA: TGTGCCGGCGGACAGGCGGTGAACACTGAAGCTTTCTTT; CDR3 protein: CAGGQAVNTEAFF
clone size: NA; J gene: TRBJ1-6; D gene: NA; V gene: TRBV28; CDR3 DNA: TGTGCCAGCAGATCGGGGACTGGTAGCGTCGGGCGTAATTCACCCCTCCACTTT; CDR3 protein: CASRSGTGSVGRNSPLHF
clone size: NA; J gene: TRBJ1-1; D gene: NA; V gene: TRBV6-5; CDR3 DNA: TGTGCCAGCACCCCACGGGGGATTTCTGAAGCTTTCTTT; CDR3 protein: CASTPRGISEAFF
clone size: NA; J gene: TRBJ1-4; D gene: NA; V gene: TRBV12-3/TRBV12-4; CDR3 DNA: TGTGCCAGCAGTTTCTCCGGGGTAGGGAAACTGTTTTTT; CDR3 protein: CASSFSGVGKLFF
clone size: NA; J gene: TRBJ2-3; D gene: NA; V gene: TRBV19; CDR3 DNA: TGTGCCAGCCGAGGCCACACAGATACGCAGTATTTT; CDR3 protein: CASRGHTDTQYF
clone size: NA; J gene: TRBJ2-7; D gene: NA; V gene: TRBV5-6; CDR3 DNA: TGTGCCAGCAGCGTGACTCGCTACGAGCAGTACTTC; CDR3 protein: CASSVTRYEQYF
clone size: NA; J gene: TRBJ2-5; D gene: TRBD1; V gene: TRBV6-5; CDR3 DNA: TGTGCCAGCAGCCACGGACAGGGCTTGCTAGAGACCCAGTACTTC; CDR3 protein: CASSHGQGLLETQYF
clone size: NA; J gene: TRBJ2-3; D gene: TRBD2; V gene: TRBV10-1; CDR3 DNA: TGCGCCAGCAGCCCTCCAGGCGGGAGGGCCGCAGATACGCAGTATTTT; CDR3 protein: CASSPPGGRAADTQYF
clone size: NA; J gene: TRBJ1-5; D gene: NA; V gene: TRBV18; CDR3 DNA: TGTGCCAGCTCACCCGACAGACCCCAGCCCCAGCATTTT; CDR3 protein: CASSPDRPQPQHF
clone size: NA; J gene: TRBJ2-6; D gene: TRBD1; V gene: TRBV19; CDR3 DNA: TGTGCCAGTAGTATGGGGAGGACAGGGGCGCTTACTGGGGCCAACGTCCTGACTTTC; CDR3 protein: CASSMGRTGALTGANVLTF
clone size: NA; J gene: TRBJ2-1; D gene: TRBD2; V gene: TRBV19; CDR3 DNA: TGTGCCAGTAGTATTTCCGGACTAGCGGGAGATATTTCCTACAATGAGCAGTTCTTC; CDR3 protein: CASSISGLAGDISYNEQFF
clone size: NA; J gene: TRBJ2-5; D gene: TRBD2; V gene: TRBV5-5; CDR3 DNA: TGTGCCAGCAGCACAGCGGGGGCGAGGGGTGAGACCCAGTACTTC; CDR3 protein: CASSTAGARGETQYF
clone size: NA; J gene: TRBJ2-1; D gene: NA; V gene: TRBV6-5; CDR3 DNA: TGTGCCAGCAGCCCCAGGGTTTACAATGAGCAGTTCTTC; CDR3 protein: CASSPRVYNEQFF
clone size: NA; J gene: TRBJ2-7; D gene: TRBD2; V gene: TRBV30; CDR3 DNA: TGTGCCTGGAATAAGGGACTAGCGGGAGTTTGGCAGTACTTC; CDR3 protein: CAWNKGLAGVWQYF
clone size: NA; J gene: TRBJ1-1; D gene: TRBD1; V gene: TRBV7-9; CDR3 DNA: TGTGCCAGCAGCTTAGCAGGGACAGGGACTGAAGCTTTCTTT; CDR3 protein: CASSLAGTGTEAFF
clone size: NA; J gene: TRBJ2-7; D gene: NA; V gene: TRBV2; CDR3 DNA: TGTGCCAGCAGTGAACGGCGGCACGAGCAGTACTTC; CDR3 protein: CASSERRHEQYF
clone size: NA; J gene: TRBJ2-7; D gene: NA; V gene: TRBV2; CDR3 DNA: TGTGCCAGCTCCTTCCTTGGACAGCAGCAGTACTTC; CDR3 protein: CASSFLGQQQYF
clone size: NA; J gene: TRBJ2-7; D gene: TRBD1; V gene: TRBV11-2; CDR3 DNA: TGTGCCAGCAGGCGCCGAGGGACAGGGGGCTACGAGCAGTACTTC; CDR3 protein: CASRRRGTGGYEQYF
clone size: once; J gene: TRBJ2-7; D gene: NA; V gene: TRBV7-3; CDR3 DNA: TGTGCCAGCAGCGTTAGTGGGCCCTACGAGCAGTACTTC; CDR3 protein: CASSVSGPYEQYF
clone size: NA; J gene: TRBJ2-2; D gene: TRBD1; V gene: TRBV2; CDR3 DNA: TGTGCCAGCAGCGTAGACAGGGGGCTTCCCGGGGAGCTGTTTTTT; CDR3 protein: CASSVDRGLPGELFF
clone size: NA; J gene: TRBJ1-2; D gene: TRBD1; V gene: TRBV11-2; CDR3 DNA: TGTGCCAGCAGCCCATCGACAGGGAGCTATGGCTACACCTTC; CDR3 protein: CASSPSTGSYGYTF